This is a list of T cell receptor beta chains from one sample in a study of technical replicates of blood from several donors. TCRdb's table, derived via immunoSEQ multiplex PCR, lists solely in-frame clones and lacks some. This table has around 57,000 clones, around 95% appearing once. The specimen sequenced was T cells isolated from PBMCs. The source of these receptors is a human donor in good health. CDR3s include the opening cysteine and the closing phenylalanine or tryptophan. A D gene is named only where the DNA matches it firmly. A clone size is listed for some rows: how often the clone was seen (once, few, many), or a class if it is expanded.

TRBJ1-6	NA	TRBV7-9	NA	CASSFGTIDSPLHF	TGTGCCAGCAGCTTCGGGACAATCGATTCACCCCTCCACTTT
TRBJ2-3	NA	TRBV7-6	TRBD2	CASSHVRTSGGDKSTDTQYF	TGTGCCAGCAGTCATGTTAGGACTAGCGGGGGGGATAAAAGCACAGATACGCAGTATTTT
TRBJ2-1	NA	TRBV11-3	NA	CASGTHLRDEQFF	TGTGCCAGCGGGACTCACCTTAGGGATGAGCAGTTCTTC
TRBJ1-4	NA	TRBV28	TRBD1	CASSLVGGTGPINEKLFF	TGTGCCAGCAGTTTAGTGGGTGGGACAGGGCCTATAAATGAAAAACTGTTTTTT
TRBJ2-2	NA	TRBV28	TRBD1	CASSLGQGWTGELFF	TGTGCCAGCAGTTTAGGACAGGGGTGGACCGGGGAGCTGTTTTTT
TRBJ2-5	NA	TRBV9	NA	CASSAETGYQETQYF	TGTGCCAGCAGCGCCGAAACAGGCTACCAAGAGACCCAGTACTTC
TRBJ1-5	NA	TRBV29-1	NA	CSVVLGGRDYNQPQHF	TGCAGCGTTGTTTTGGGTGGCAGGGACTATAATCAGCCCCAGCATTTT
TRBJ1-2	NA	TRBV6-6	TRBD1	CASDRQGENGYTF	TGTGCCAGCGATCGACAGGGCGAAAATGGCTACACCTTC
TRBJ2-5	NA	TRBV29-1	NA	CSVDPLETQYF	TGCAGCGTTGACCCCTTGGAGACCCAGTACTTC
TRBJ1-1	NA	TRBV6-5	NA	CASSYTSTALPEAFF	TGTGCCAGCAGTTATACGTCGACAGCGCTCCCTGAAGCTTTCTTT
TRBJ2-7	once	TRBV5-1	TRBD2	CASSLESSGSYEQYF	TGCGCCAGCAGCTTGGAGTCTAGCGGTTCCTACGAGCAGTACTTC
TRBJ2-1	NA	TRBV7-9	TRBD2	CASGGAYNEQFF	TGTGCCAGCGGGGGGGCCTACAATGAGCAGTTCTTC
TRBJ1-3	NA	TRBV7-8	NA	CASSLVGLGYSGNTIYF	TGTGCCAGCAGCTTAGTTGGGCTGGGCTACTCTGGAAACACCATATATTTT
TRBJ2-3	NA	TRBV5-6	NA	CASSTLAWELESQYF	TGTGCCAGCAGCACCCTAGCATGGGAACTTGAGTCGCAGTATTTT
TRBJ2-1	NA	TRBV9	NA	CASSATFSKGYTINEQFF	TGTGCCAGCAGCGCAACTTTCTCAAAAGGTTACACTATTAATGAGCAGTTCTTC
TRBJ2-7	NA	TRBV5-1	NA	CASSSLSGLQGNEQYF	TGCGCCAGCAGCTCTTTATCCGGATTACAGGGAAACGAGCAGTACTTC
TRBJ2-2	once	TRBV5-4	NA	CASTLSTGYTGELFF	TGTGCCAGCACCCTCTCAACAGGGTACACCGGGGAGCTGTTTTTT
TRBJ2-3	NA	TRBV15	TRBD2	CATSGEGRDADTQYF	TGTGCCACCAGCGGGGAAGGGAGGGACGCAGATACGCAGTATTTT
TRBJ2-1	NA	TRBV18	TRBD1	CASSPLGSGQGAGEQFF	TGTGCCAGCTCACCACTCGGTTCAGGACAGGGGGCTGGTGAGCAGTTCTTC
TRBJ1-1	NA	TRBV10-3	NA	CAISELVSGVTEAFF	TGTGCCATCAGTGAGCTTGTTTCGGGGGTCACTGAAGCTTTCTTT
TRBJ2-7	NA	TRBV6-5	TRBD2	CASSYALAGAHEQYF	TGTGCCAGCAGTTACGCCCTAGCGGGAGCCCACGAGCAGTACTTC
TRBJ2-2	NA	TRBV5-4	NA	CASSDSVGAGELFF	TGTGCCAGCAGCGATTCCGTAGGGGCCGGGGAGCTGTTTTTT
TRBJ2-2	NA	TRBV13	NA	CASRNYRAGELFF	TGTGCCAGCAGGAACTACCGGGCCGGGGAGCTGTTTTTT
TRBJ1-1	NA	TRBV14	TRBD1	CASSRGTGLMNTEAFF	TGTGCCAGCAGCCGAGGGACAGGGCTTATGAACACTGAAGCTTTCTTT
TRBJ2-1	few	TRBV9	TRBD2	CASSVGTSSYNEQFF	TGTGCCAGCAGCGTAGGGACTAGCTCCTACAATGAGCAGTTCTTC
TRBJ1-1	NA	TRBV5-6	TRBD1	CASSLAGQGAIAEAFF	TGTGCCAGCAGCTTGGCGGGACAGGGGGCGATCGCTGAAGCTTTCTTT
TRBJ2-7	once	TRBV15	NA	CATSRVYREPEQYF	TGTGCCACCAGCAGAGTATACAGGGAGCCCGAGCAGTACTTC
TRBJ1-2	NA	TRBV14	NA	CASSHRRDGRVYGYTF	TGTGCCAGCAGCCACCGGCGGGACGGAAGAGTCTATGGCTACACCTTC
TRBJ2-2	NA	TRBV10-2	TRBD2	CASSVRGEGGELFF	TGCGCCAGCAGTGTTCGGGGGGAGGGCGGGGAGCTGTTTTTT
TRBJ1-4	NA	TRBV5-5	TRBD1	CASSSYRGQGTNEKLFF	TGTGCCAGCAGCTCCTACAGGGGGCAAGGAACTAATGAAAAACTGTTTTTT
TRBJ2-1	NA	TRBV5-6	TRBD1	CASSFWGTDTSSYNEQFF	TGTGCCAGCAGTTTTTGGGGGACAGACACCAGCTCCTACAATGAGCAGTTCTTC
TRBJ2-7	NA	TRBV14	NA	CASSLLGQRGAYEQYF	TGTGCCAGCAGCCTATTAGGACAAAGAGGAGCCTACGAGCAGTACTTC
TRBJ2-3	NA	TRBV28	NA	CASSLVVLGQGIGRESTDTQYF	TGTGCCAGCAGTTTAGTGGTCTTGGGGCAGGGCATCGGTCGCGAAAGCACAGATACGCAGTATTTT